These T cell receptor beta chains were read from a single sample in a study of OX40 agonist ivuxolimab in advanced cancers. The method was immunoSEQ multiplex PCR; TCRdb's version includes in-frame clones alone and lacks a portion of them. The sample has 70,000 to 80,000 clones, 75% to 95% seen once; the top ten hold approximately 6%. The input for sequencing was CD4+ or CD8+ T cells sorted from blood, taken in a trial of the OX40 agonist ivuxolimab. The receptors stem from an adult with an advanced solid tumor such as melanoma, head and neck, liver or kidney cancer. Both conserved end residues are part of each CDR3. D genes are given only for firm matches. Size tells how often a clone was seen (once, few, many) or the class of an expanded clone, and some rows leave it out.

NA	TRBV2	NA	TRBJ1-2	14	CASSEGDGDYGYTF	TGTGCCAGCAGTGAAGGTGACGGTGACTATGGCTACACCTTC
NA	TRBV4-3	NA	TRBJ2-3	15	CASSHQSGSTDTQYF	TGCGCCAGCAGCCACCAGTCAGGGAGCACAGATACGCAGTATTTT
NA	TRBV7-2	NA	TRBJ2-3	15	CASSADWISTDTQYF	TGTGCCAGCAGCGCGGACTGGATTTCCACAGATACGCAGTATTTT
NA	TRBV7-2	NA	TRBJ1-2	14	CASSLAPGSYGYTF	TGTGCCAGCAGCTTAGCCCCGGGGAGCTATGGCTACACCTTC
NA	TRBV19	TRBD1	TRBJ1-6	17	CASSSRTGGYYNSPLHF	TGTGCCAGTAGTTCCCGGACAGGGGGCTATTATAATTCACCCCTCCACTTT
NA	TRBV5-1	TRBD1	TRBJ1-1	13	CASSLVRGTEAFF	TGCGCCAGCAGCTTGGTCAGGGGGACTGAAGCTTTCTTT
NA	TRBV29-1	TRBD1	TRBJ1-2	15	CSVEVLRTGIDGYTF	TGCAGCGTTGAGGTTTTGAGGACAGGGATTGATGGCTACACCTTC
few	TRBV15	TRBD1	TRBJ2-1	15	CATSRPGTENNEQFF	TGTGCCACCAGCAGACCCGGGACAGAAAACAATGAGCAGTTCTTC
NA	TRBV7-6	NA	TRBJ1-4	14	CASSALGVNEKLFF	TGTGCCAGCAGCGCCCTGGGAGTGAATGAAAAACTGTTTTTT
NA	TRBV27	TRBD2	TRBJ2-3	16	CASSYLIAGGPDTQYF	TGTGCCAGCAGTTATTTGATAGCGGGAGGGCCAGATACGCAGTATTTT
NA	TRBV27	TRBD1	TRBJ1-3	20	CAIFPFPVGTGGNSGNTIYF	TGTGCCATTTTCCCATTCCCCGTTGGGACAGGGGGAAATTCTGGAAACACCATATATTTT
NA	TRBV6-5	TRBD1	TRBJ1-4	14	CASSDRGLFEKLFF	TGTGCCAGCAGCGACAGGGGGCTTTTTGAAAAACTGTTTTTT
NA	TRBV7-9	NA	TRBJ1-3	11	CASGPGNTIYF	TGTGCCAGCGGCCCGGGAAACACCATATATTTT
NA	TRBV6-6	TRBD1	TRBJ2-3	14	CASSRTGGLDTQYF	TGTGCCAGCAGTCGGACAGGGGGCTTAGATACGCAGTATTTT
NA	TRBV27	NA	TRBJ1-6	16	CASSLSMGGVNSPLHF	TGTGCCAGCAGTTTATCGATGGGGGGCGTAAATTCACCCCTCCACTTT
NA	TRBV25-1	NA	TRBJ2-1	16	CASSESPLGTYNEQFF	TGTGCCAGCAGTGAATCACCCCTGGGGACCTACAATGAGCAGTTCTTC
NA	TRBV6-5	NA	TRBJ2-7	15	CASSYSRSGSYEQYF	TGTGCCAGCAGTTACTCGAGGAGCGGCTCCTACGAGCAGTACTTC
once	TRBV19	TRBD1	TRBJ1-2	15	CASSSEDRDLYGYTF	TGTGCCAGTAGTTCCGAGGACAGGGACCTCTATGGCTACACCTTC
NA	TRBV7-9	TRBD2	TRBJ2-1	15	CASSRWASGYAEQFF	TGTGCCAGCAGCCGGTGGGCTAGCGGGTATGCTGAGCAGTTCTTC
NA	TRBV11-2	NA	TRBJ2-7	13	CASSFQRSYEQYF	TGTGCCAGCAGCTTTCAGCGCTCCTACGAGCAGTACTTC
NA	TRBV6-5	NA	TRBJ1-1	12	CASSYGGTEAFF	TGTGCCAGCAGTTACGGGGGGACTGAAGCTTTCTTT
once	TRBV29-1	NA	TRBJ2-5	12	CSVMAAQETQYF	TGCAGCGTTATGGCGGCGCAAGAGACCCAGTACTTC
NA	TRBV7-9	NA	TRBJ2-1	15	CASSLVAENHNEQFF	TGTGCCAGCAGCTTAGTAGCGGAGAATCACAATGAGCAGTTCTTC
NA	TRBV5-6	NA	TRBJ1-6	16	CASSLAHPTANSPLHF	TGTGCCAGCAGCTTGGCCCACCCTACAGCTAATTCACCCCTCCACTTT
NA	TRBV12-5	NA	TRBJ1-4	14	CASGLNGAFEKLFF	TGTGCTAGTGGTTTGAATGGGGCATTTGAAAAACTGTTTTTT
NA	TRBV27	NA	TRBJ1-1	15	CASSSNPGGNTEAFF	TGTGCCAGCAGTTCGAACCCGGGCGGTAACACTGAAGCTTTCTTT
NA	TRBV6-6	NA	TRBJ2-5	14	CASSYLGTQETQYF	TGTGCCAGCAGTTACTTGGGGACCCAAGAGACCCAGTACTTC
NA	TRBV7-9	TRBD2	TRBJ2-7	16	CASSPSVAGVSYEQYF	TGTGCCAGCAGCCCGTCAGTTGCGGGGGTCTCCTACGAGCAGTACTTC